This TCR beta chain derives from a study of cytomegalovirus exposure and HLA in healthy donors. Study outcomes and limitations: Reports described diagnosis of cytomegalovirus status by the classifier as highly specific and sensitive.

About this clone itself: Its antigen is currently unknown.

The study drew the donors from its approximately 120-subject validation cohort, separate from the roughly 700-subject first cohort. V was shortened by 1 base and J by 3 bases, with 12 bases between the two germline ends. The CDR3 is 15 amino acids. Germline V gene lookup returns CDR1 LGHNA and CDR2 YNFKEQ. Sequencing used immunoSEQ multiplex PCR; TCRdb keeps in-frame clones, though not all of them. The sample gives around 400,000 clones, approximately 90% of which show up once; under 0.9% is in the top ten. The rearrangement uses TRBV4-2 and TRBJ1-1; a possible D gene is TRBD1 (5 bases). The origin of this receptor is a woman under 30 in good health and CMV-seronegative. The material sequenced was PBMCs. The chain's CDR3 is CASSQGNTGDTEAFF. In DNA, the CDR3 is TGTGCCAGCAGCCAAGGTAACACAGGAGACACTGAAGCTTTCTTT.